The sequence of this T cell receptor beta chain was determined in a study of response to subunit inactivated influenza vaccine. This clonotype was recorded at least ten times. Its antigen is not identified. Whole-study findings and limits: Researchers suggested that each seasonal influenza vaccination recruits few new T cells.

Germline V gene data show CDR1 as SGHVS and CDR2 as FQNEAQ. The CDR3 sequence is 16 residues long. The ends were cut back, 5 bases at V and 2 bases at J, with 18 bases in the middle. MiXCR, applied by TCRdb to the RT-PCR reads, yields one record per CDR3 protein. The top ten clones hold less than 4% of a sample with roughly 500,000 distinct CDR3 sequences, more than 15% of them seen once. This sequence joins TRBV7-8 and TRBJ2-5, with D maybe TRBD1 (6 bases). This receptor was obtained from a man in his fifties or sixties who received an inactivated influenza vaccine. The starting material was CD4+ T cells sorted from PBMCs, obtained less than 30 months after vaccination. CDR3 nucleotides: TGTGCCAGCAGCCAATACCGGGACACGACACAAGAGACCCAGTACTTC. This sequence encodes CASSQYRDTTQETQYF.